Below are 13 T cell receptor beta chains sequenced from a single sample in a study of CD8 T cells in Susac syndrome. Reverse transcription of about 0.45 to 1 ug RNA was performed with random hexamers. TCRdb itself ran the immunoSEQ multiplex PCR reads through MiXCR, one entry per CDR3 protein. The sample has roughly 120,000 distinct CDR3 sequences; around 94% are singletons. The source material was CD4+ T cells from PBMCs. Receptor source: a human donor in good health.

J is TRBJ1-6 and V is TRBV5-1; possibly TRBD1 for D (5 bases). Between the trimmed V and J ends, which lost 0 bases and 8 bases, there was a span of 12 bases. This CDR3 comprises 15 residues. Germline V gene data show CDR1 as SGHRS and CDR2 as YFSETQ. The CDR3 nucleotides are TGCGCCAGCAGCTTGGGGGACTATTTGGATTCACCCCTCCACTTT. Its protein is CASSLGDYLDSPLHF.

The chain recombines TRBV5-1 with TRBJ1-2, with a possible D match to TRBD1 (6 bases). The germline CDR1 and CDR2 sequences are SGHRS and YFSETQ. Trimming removed 1 base from V and 5 bases from J, with 15 bases in between. This CDR3 spans 15 amino acids. The CDR3 DNA follows: TGCGCCAGCAGCTTGACAGGGCCACTCGAGTATGGCTACACCTTC. Its translation is CASSLTGPLEYGYTF.

The DNA for the CDR3 is TGCAGTGCTAGAGATCCCAGTTATGAGCAGTTCTTC. Translating it yields CSARDPSYEQFF. The chain links TRBV20-1 to TRBJ2-1, with D unresolved. This CDR3 region has 12 residues. The germline V gene encodes CDR1 DFQATT and CDR2 SNEGSKA (reference sequence). V gave up 0 bases and J gave up 8 bases, with 8 bases separating them.

The J gene is TRBJ2-5, the V gene TRBV3-1; no clear D gene. Germline V lookup: CDR1 LGHDT, CDR2 YNNKEL (reference sequence). This CDR3 is built from 12 residues. V was pared by 1 base and J by 4 bases, with 4 bases between. The CDR3 loop reads CASSQAIETQYF. The CDR3 DNA sequence: TGTGCCAGCAGCCAAGCAATAGAGACCCAGTACTTC.

In DNA, the CDR3 is TGTGCCAGCAGCCGACAGGGTTTTGGGACAGATACGCAGTATTTT. The encoded protein is CASSRQGFGTDTQYF. The chain couples TRBV6-5 to TRBJ2-3; 7 nucleotides line up with TRBD1. Germline V lookup: CDR1 MNHEY, CDR2 SVGAGI. V lost 6 bases and J lost 3; bases outside the gene matches: 9. The CDR3 extends over 15 amino acids.

The chain has TRBV20-1 and TRBJ2-5, with D hard to call. The germline V gene has CDR1 DFQATT and CDR2 SNEGSKA (reference sequence). CDR3 length equals 10 residues. Deletions cut 3 bases from V and 5 bases from J, with 4 bases between. The DNA of the CDR3 is TGCAGTGCTAGGCTGGAGACCCAGTACTTC. It yields the protein CSARLETQYF.

This sequence joins TRBV3-1 and TRBJ1-6, with D possibly matching TRBD1 (5 bases). The CDR3 consists of 16 residues. Per the germline V gene, CDR1 is LGHDT and CDR2 is YNNKEL (reference sequence). The germline V and J ends were trimmed by 2 bases and 7 bases, with 15 bases remaining between them. The CDR3 nucleotides are TGTGCCAGCAGCCAAAACGTTGACAGTTCCAATTCACCCCTCCACTTT. It translates to CASSQNVDSSNSPLHF.

The chain employs TRBV7-3 and TRBJ2-7; no definite D call. The CDR3 runs to 14 residues. The V end lost 5 bases, the J end lost 2 bases, and 13 bases lay between the germline ends. Germline V gene data show CDR1 as SGHTA and CDR2 as FQGTGA. The CDR3 loop is CASSPNPGPYEQYF. CDR3 sequence (DNA): TGTGCCAGCAGCCCAAACCCCGGACCCTACGAGCAGTACTTC. Using reference TRBV7-3 and TRBJ2-7 for the parts outside the CDR3, the full variable domain is GAGVSQTPSNKVTEKGKYVELRCDPISGHTALYWYRQSLGQGPEFLIYFQGTGAADDSGLPNDRFFAVRPEGSVSTLKIQRTERGDSAVYLCASSPNPGPYEQYFGPGTRLTVT.

The V and J genes are TRBV20-1 and TRBJ2-1; tentatively, D is TRBD2 (5 bases). Between the trimmed V and J ends, which lost 5 bases and 8 bases, there was a span of 16 bases. Looked up from germline, CDR1 is DFQATT and CDR2 is SNEGSKA (reference sequence). The CDR3 has 13 amino acids. The CDR3 sequence is CSAPRLNTDEQFF. CDR3 coding DNA: TGCAGTGCTCCCCGACTAAATACTGATGAGCAGTTCTTC.

The chain employs TRBV29-1 and TRBJ2-6; D remains ambiguous. CDR1 and CDR2 from the germline V gene are SQVTM and ANQGSEA. Deletions cut 4 bases from V and 0 bases from J, with 10 bases between. The CDR3 has 15 amino acids. CDR3 DNA: TGCAGCGTTGCGGTGAGGTACTCTGGGGCCAACGTCCTGACTTTC. It is translated as CSVAVRYSGANVLTF.

This rearrangement joins TRBV29-1 to TRBJ2-1, with 7 bases aligning to TRBD1. V gave up 8 bases and J gave up 6 bases; unmatched junction bases: 4. The CDR3 spans 11 residues. In germline, CDR1 is SQVTM, CDR2 ANQGSEA. CDR3 in amino acids: CSSRQGNEQFF. In nucleotides, the CDR3 is TGCAGCTCACGACAGGGCAATGAGCAGTTCTTC.

The V call is TRBV29-1, the J call TRBJ1-4; possibly TRBD1 for D (6 bases). The CDR3 totals 13 residues. Trimming removed 6 bases at V and 4 bases at J, with 12 bases between. The germline gives CDR1 SQVTM, CDR2 ANQGSEA. The CDR3 spells CSVQTGSNEKLFF. The CDR3, as DNA: TGCAGCGTACAGACAGGTAGTAATGAAAAACTGTTTTTT.

The rearrangement joins TRBV5-1 to TRBJ1-5, with D uncertain. CDR1 is SGHRS, CDR2 YFSETQ, per germline. The CDR3 totals 16 residues. Between the trimmed V and J ends, which lost 0 bases and 0 bases, there was a span of 10 bases. The CDR3 loop reads CASSLVPGASNQPQHF. The CDR3 DNA reads TGCGCCAGCAGCTTGGTTCCAGGAGCTAGCAATCAGCCCCAGCATTTT.